Listed below are T cell receptor beta chains from one sample, sequenced in a study of shared clonotypes between healthy human individuals. Profiled with immunoSEQ multiplex PCR; TCRdb holds only in-frame clones, not every one. The sample carries hundreds of thousands of clones, around 96% recorded once. The specimen was naive CD8+ T cells sorted from blood. The receptors here all came from a man aged 25-45 years in good health. Each CDR3 is given with its conserved first and last residue. D genes are given only for firm matches. Part of the rows lack a size; the others show once, few, many or a class for expanded clones.

>TRBD2|TRBV7-9|TRBJ2-1|-
CASSSGTSGSLEQFF
TGTGCCAGCAGCTCCGGGACTAGCGGGAGTCTGGAGCAGTTCTTC
>-|TRBV2|TRBJ2-7|-
CASSEAGNYEQYF
TGTGCCAGCAGTGAAGCGGGTAACTACGAGCAGTACTTC
>-|TRBV7-9|TRBJ1-1|once
CASSSTGYMNTEAFF
TGTGCCAGCAGCTCCACAGGGTACATGAACACTGAAGCTTTCTTT
>-|TRBV7-2|TRBJ2-1|-
CASSWGSVEQFF
TGTGCCAGCAGCTGGGGAAGCGTTGAGCAGTTCTTC
>TRBD2|TRBV7-2|TRBJ2-2|-
CASRLMLAGSHGELFF
TGTGCCAGCAGACTTATGTTAGCGGGTTCCCACGGGGAGCTGTTTTTT
>-|TRBV7-6|TRBJ2-1|once
CASSPSYGLGNEQFF
TGTGCCAGCAGCCCCAGTTATGGCCTGGGCAATGAGCAGTTCTTC
>TRBD2|TRBV27|TRBJ2-3|once
CASRTSRDTQYF
TGTGCCAGCAGGACTAGCCGGGATACGCAGTATTTT
>TRBD1|TRBV4-1|TRBJ2-1|-
CASSQARDSTGVDEQFF
TGCGCCAGCAGCCAAGCACGAGATTCAACAGGGGTAGATGAGCAGTTCTTC
>-|TRBV29-1|TRBJ2-7|-
CSVRGGSSYEQYF
TGCAGCGTCCGAGGGGGATCCTCCTACGAGCAGTACTTC
>-|TRBV6-1|TRBJ2-7|-
CASSEAPAAYEQYF
TGTGCCAGCAGTGAAGCCCCAGCGGCCTACGAGCAGTACTTC
>-|TRBV28|TRBJ2-7|-
CASSFRMSDEQYF
TGTGCCAGCAGTTTTAGGATGAGTGACGAGCAGTACTTC
>TRBD2|TRBV2|TRBJ2-7|-
CASSDRTGGYYEQYF
TGTGCCAGCAGTGACCGTACGGGAGGGTACTACGAGCAGTACTTC
>-|TRBV27|TRBJ2-3|-
CASSPPTAFRGDTQYF
TGTGCCAGCAGCCCCCCTACCGCCTTCAGGGGAGATACGCAGTATTTT
>-|TRBV7-8|TRBJ1-1|-
CASSPEWAEAFF
TGTGCCAGCAGCCCAGAGTGGGCTGAAGCTTTCTTT
>-|TRBV19|TRBJ1-1|-
CASSIIGGNTEAFF
TGTGCCAGTAGTATTATTGGGGGGAACACTGAAGCTTTCTTT
>TRBD1|TRBV27|TRBJ2-3|-
CASSLRDRGRDTQYF
TGTGCCAGCAGTCTCCGGGACAGGGGGCGCGATACGCAGTATTTT
>-|TRBV29-1|TRBJ2-2|-
CSVDVGTGELFF
TGCAGCGTCGATGTGGGGACCGGGGAGCTGTTTTTT
>-|TRBV7-8|TRBJ2-3|-
CASSSHRDTDTQYF
TGTGCCAGCAGCTCCCACCGGGACACAGATACGCAGTATTTT
>TRBD1|TRBV5-6|TRBJ1-4|-
CASSLVGTVGPNNEKLFF
TGTGCCAGCAGCTTGGTTGGGACAGTGGGTCCGAATAATGAAAAACTGTTTTTT
>TRBD1|TRBV18|TRBJ2-7|-
CASQGERYEQYF
TGTGCCAGTCAGGGGGAGAGGTACGAGCAGTACTTC
>-|TRBV28|TRBJ2-6|-
CASSWNPRANVLTF
TGTGCCAGCAGTTGGAACCCCCGGGCCAACGTCCTGACTTTC
>-|TRBV27|TRBJ1-2|few
CASTKLRDKAEGYTF
TGTGCCAGCACAAAACTCCGGGACAAAGCGGAAGGCTACACCTTC
>TRBD2|TRBV5-5|TRBJ2-1|-
CASSLSFLAGAYNEQFF
TGTGCCAGCAGCTTGAGTTTCCTAGCGGGGGCTTACAATGAGCAGTTCTTC
>-|TRBV13|TRBJ2-7|-
CASSLGYGDYEQYF
TGTGCCAGCAGCTTAGGTTATGGCGACTACGAGCAGTACTTC
>-|TRBV4-1|TRBJ2-2|once
CASSQAGTTPYTGELFF
TGCGCCAGCAGCCAAGCCGGGACAACTCCTTACACCGGGGAGCTGTTTTTT
>-|TRBV27|TRBJ1-1|-
CASSPAGAPAFF
TGTGCCAGCAGCCCTGCGGGGGCGCCGGCTTTCTTT
>-|TRBV28|TRBJ1-1|-
CASSPGTTEAFF
TGTGCCAGCAGCCCCGGAACCACTGAAGCTTTCTTT
>-|TRBV25-1|TRBJ2-5|-
CASARGLETQYF
TGTGCCAGCGCGAGGGGATTGGAGACCCAGTACTTC
>-|TRBV4-3|TRBJ2-1|-
CASSQEVLSYNEQFF
TGCGCCAGCAGCCAAGAAGTGCTTTCCTACAATGAGCAGTTCTTC
>-|TRBV5-1|TRBJ1-1|-
CASSLVGTNLNTEAFF
TGCGCCAGCAGCTTGGTGGGGACAAATTTGAACACTGAAGCTTTCTTT
>-|TRBV6-5|TRBJ2-7|-
CASRRKDKAYF
TGTGCCAGCAGGAGGAAGGACAAGGCGTACTTC
>-|TRBV29-1|TRBJ1-1|-
CSVDTTGVVAFF
TGCAGCGTTGACACGACCGGGGTAGTGGCTTTCTTT
>TRBD1|TRBV29-1|TRBJ2-5|-
CSVDPDRGRETQYF
TGCAGCGTTGACCCGGACAGGGGACGGGAGACCCAGTACTTC
>-|TRBV29-1|TRBJ2-7|-
CSVDFLGTYEQYF
TGCAGCGTTGATTTTCTCGGAACCTACGAGCAGTACTTC
>TRBD1|TRBV6-6|TRBJ2-1|-
CAGRTGIENEQFF
TGTGCCGGTCGGACAGGGATAGAAAATGAGCAGTTCTTC
>-|TRBV19|TRBJ1-5|-
CASIPTGNSNQPQHF
TGTGCCAGTATCCCGACGGGGAATAGCAATCAGCCCCAGCATTTT
>-|TRBV18|TRBJ1-5|-
CASSPDGGKYQPQHF
TGTGCCAGCTCCCCAGACGGGGGCAAATATCAGCCCCAGCATTTT
>TRBD1|TRBV4-2|TRBJ2-7|-
CASSQGMTGGFYEQYF
TGTGCCAGCAGCCAGGGGATGACAGGGGGTTTCTACGAGCAGTACTTC
>TRBD2|TRBV27|TRBJ2-1|-
CASSPSGSGEQFF
TGTGCCAGCAGTCCGAGCGGGAGTGGCGAGCAGTTCTTC
>-|TRBV27|TRBJ2-1|once
CASSILGSGVGNEQFF
TGTGCCAGCAGTATCTTGGGGTCTGGGGTCGGTAATGAGCAGTTCTTC
>-|TRBV2|TRBJ2-5|-
CASWPGMRETQYF
TGTGCCAGCTGGCCAGGGATGAGGGAGACCCAGTACTTC
>-|TRBV6-6|TRBJ1-5|-
CASRSRDLRPDQPQHF
TGTGCCAGCAGATCCCGGGACTTACGGCCGGATCAGCCCCAGCATTTT
>-|TRBV7-2|TRBJ2-7|-
CASSPRDNSYEQYF
TGTGCCAGCAGCCCCCGGGACAACTCCTACGAGCAGTACTTC
>-|TRBV7-9|TRBJ2-7|once
CASSPRGYEQYF
TGTGCCAGCAGCCCCCGGGGCTACGAGCAGTACTTC
>-|TRBV18|TRBJ2-7|-
CASSPVEVTGSYEQYF
TGTGCCAGCTCACCGGTCGAGGTCACGGGCTCCTACGAGCAGTACTTC
>-|TRBV11-2|TRBJ1-2|-
CASSPRGESIYGYTF
TGTGCCAGCAGCCCCCGGGGAGAGAGTATCTATGGCTACACCTTC
>TRBD2|TRBV6-6|TRBJ2-1|-
CASSYLAGGNNEQFF
TGTGCCAGCAGTTACCTAGCGGGAGGTAACAATGAGCAGTTCTTC
>-|TRBV11-2|TRBJ2-7|-
CASSPRGPSYEQYF
TGTGCCAGCAGCCCACGGGGACCAAGCTACGAGCAGTACTTC
>TRBD2|TRBV2|TRBJ2-5|-
CASRMALAGGGQETQYF
TGTGCCAGCAGGATGGCGCTAGCGGGAGGGGGGCAAGAGACCCAGTACTTC
>-|TRBV2|TRBJ1-5|-
CASRVIGGSQPQHF
TGTGCCAGCAGGGTTATCGGGGGGAGTCAGCCCCAGCATTTT
>-|TRBV7-9|TRBJ2-4|-
CASSLGTGDIQYF
TGTGCCAGCAGCTTGGGAACTGGGGACATTCAGTACTTC
>-|TRBV23-1|TRBJ2-3|-
CASSHRATSYVDTQYF
TGCGCCAGCAGCCACAGAGCGACTAGTTATGTAGATACGCAGTATTTT